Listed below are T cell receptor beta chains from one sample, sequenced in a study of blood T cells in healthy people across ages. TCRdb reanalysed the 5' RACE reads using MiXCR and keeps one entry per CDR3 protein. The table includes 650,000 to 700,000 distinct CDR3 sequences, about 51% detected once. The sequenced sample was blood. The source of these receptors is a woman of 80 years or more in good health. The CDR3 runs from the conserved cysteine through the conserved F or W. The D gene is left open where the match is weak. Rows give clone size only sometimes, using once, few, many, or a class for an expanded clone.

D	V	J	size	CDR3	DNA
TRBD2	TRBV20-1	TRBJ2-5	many	CSARKTSGAQQETQYF	TGCAGTGCTAGAAAGACTAGCGGGGCGCAACAAGAGACCCAGTACTTC
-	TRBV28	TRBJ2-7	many	CASSLRGVGEQYF	TGTGCCAGCAGTTTAAGAGGGGTTGGGGAGCAGTACTTC
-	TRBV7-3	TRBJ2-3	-	CASSLRQGGKHTQYF	TGTGCCAGCAGCTTAAGGCAGGGGGGAAAGCATACGCAGTATTTT
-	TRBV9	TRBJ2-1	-	CASSVDRSVNEQFF	TGTGCCAGCAGCGTAGACCGATCTGTCAATGAGCAGTTCTTC
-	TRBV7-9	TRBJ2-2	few	CASSLQPNTGELFF	TGTGCCAGCAGCTTACAGCCGAACACCGGGGAGCTGTTTTTT
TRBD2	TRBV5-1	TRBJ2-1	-	CASSSAGATYNEQFF	TGCGCCAGCAGCTCAGCGGGGGCCACGTACAATGAGCAGTTCTTC
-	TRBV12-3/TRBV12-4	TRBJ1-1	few	CASSRVLGRGGAEAFF	TGTGCCAGCAGCCGCGTTTTGGGCAGGGGAGGCGCTGAAGCTTTCTTT
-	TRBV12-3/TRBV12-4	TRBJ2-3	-	CASKRRGTTDTQYF	TGTGCCAGCAAGAGGCGGGGGACAACAGATACGCAGTATTTT
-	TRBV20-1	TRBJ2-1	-	CSAREDEGFHNEQFF	TGCAGTGCTAGAGAAGATGAAGGTTTCCACAATGAGCAGTTCTTC
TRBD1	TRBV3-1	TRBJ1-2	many	CASSRPHGTGGSVSYGYTF	TGTGCCAGCAGCCGCCCTCACGGGACAGGGGGATCGGTTAGCTATGGCTACACCTTC
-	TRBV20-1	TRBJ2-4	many	CSALARRATKNIQYF	TGCAGTGCCTTAGCTCGCAGGGCCACTAAAAACATTCAGTACTTC
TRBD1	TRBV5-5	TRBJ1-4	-	CASSRTWTGNEKLFF	TGTGCCAGCAGCCGTACTTGGACAGGGAATGAAAAACTGTTTTTT
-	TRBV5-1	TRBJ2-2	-	CASSLRALSTGELFF	TGCGCCAGCAGCTTGAGAGCGCTCTCCACCGGGGAGCTGTTTTTT
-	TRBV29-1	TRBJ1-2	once	CSVEDPGALGYGYTF	TGCAGCGTTGAAGACCCCGGGGCGCTGGGCTATGGCTACACCTTC
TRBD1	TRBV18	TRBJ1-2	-	CASSPGQQGRYTF	TGTGCCAGCTCACCGGGACAGCAGGGCCGCTACACCTTC
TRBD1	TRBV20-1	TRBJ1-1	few	CSAGRGPIRNTEAFF	TGCAGTGCCGGGAGGGGGCCTATCCGGAACACTGAAGCTTTCTTT